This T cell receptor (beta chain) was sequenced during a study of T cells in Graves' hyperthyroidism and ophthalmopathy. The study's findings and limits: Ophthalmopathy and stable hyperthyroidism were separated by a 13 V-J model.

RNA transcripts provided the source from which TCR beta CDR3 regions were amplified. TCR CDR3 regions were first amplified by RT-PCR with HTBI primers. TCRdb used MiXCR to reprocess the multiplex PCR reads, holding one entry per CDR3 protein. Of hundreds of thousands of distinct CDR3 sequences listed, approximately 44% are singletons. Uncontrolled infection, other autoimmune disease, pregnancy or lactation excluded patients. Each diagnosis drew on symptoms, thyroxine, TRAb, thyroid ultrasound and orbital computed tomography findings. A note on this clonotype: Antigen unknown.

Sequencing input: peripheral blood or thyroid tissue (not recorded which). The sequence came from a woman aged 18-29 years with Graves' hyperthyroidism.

For the CDR3, the DNA is TGTGCCACCAGCAGCCCCGACAGGAGTACCTACGAGCAGTACTTC. Its protein product is CATSSPDRSTYEQYF. The rearrangement joins TRBV15 to TRBJ2-7; a possible D gene is TRBD1 (6 bases). Between the trimmed V and J ends, which lost 3 bases and 2 bases, there was a span of 14 bases. Germline CDR1 LNHNV, CDR2 YYDKDF (reference sequence). The CDR3 spans 15 residues.